The rows below give T cell receptor beta chains drawn from one sample of a study of blood T cell repertoires in COVID-19. The repertoire was sequenced with immunoSEQ multiplex PCR; TCRdb's copy has only in-frame clones and lacks some. The repertoire has about 270,000 clones, more than 85% of them found once; the top ten carry less than 3.5%. Sequencing used PBMCs or T cells enriched from blood (not recorded which). Receptors originate from a man aged 40-49 years who had been exposed to COVID-19. The CDR3 runs from the conserved cysteine through the conserved F or W. The D gene is left open where the match is weak. Clone size is shown for a subset of rows, as once, few, many or a class of expanded clone.

13	TRBV29-1	TRBD1	TRBJ1-1	-	CSVRDRRNTEAFF	TGCAGCGTCCGGGACAGGAGGAACACTGAAGCTTTCTTT
13	TRBV28	-	TRBJ1-2	-	CASSFGRAYGYTF	TGTGCCAGCAGTTTCGGGAGAGCCTATGGCTACACCTTC
17	TRBV2	-	TRBJ1-2	once	CASSEVLASGSGYGYTF	TGTGCCAGCAGTGAAGTACTTGCTAGTGGGAGTGGCTATGGCTACACCTTC
14	TRBV10-1	-	TRBJ2-5	-	CPTRLPGVLETQYF	TGCCCTACGCGACTACCGGGAGTGTTGGAGACCCAGTACTTC
16	TRBV5-1	TRBD1	TRBJ1-3	-	CASSLAGTAYGNTIYF	TGCGCCAGCAGCTTAGCCGGGACAGCTTACGGAAACACCATATATTTT
14	TRBV25-1	TRBD2	TRBJ2-7	-	CASSETSGPYEQYF	TGTGCCAGCAGTGAGACTAGCGGACCCTACGAGCAGTACTTC
15	TRBV19	-	TRBJ2-7	-	CASSIEREQSYEQYF	TGTGCCAGTAGTATAGAAAGGGAGCAGTCCTACGAGCAGTACTTC
14	TRBV30	TRBD1	TRBJ1-2	-	CAWSGSDRTYGYTF	TGTGCCTGGAGTGGATCGGACAGGACCTATGGCTACACCTTC
14	TRBV2	-	TRBJ1-6	-	CASKERGNNSPLHF	TGTGCCAGCAAGGAACGGGGGAATAATTCACCCCTCCACTTT
14	TRBV13	-	TRBJ1-1	-	CASSFGLGNTEAFF	TGTGCCAGCAGCTTTGGCCTAGGGAACACTGAAGCTTTCTTT
17	TRBV10-3	TRBD1	TRBJ2-1	-	CAIAGVIRDSNTNEQFF	TGTGCCATCGCAGGAGTAATTCGGGACAGCAACACCAATGAGCAGTTCTTC
16	TRBV1	-	TRBJ2-2	-	CTSSHDTSGRTGELFF	TGCACCAGCAGCCACGATACTAGCGGGAGGACCGGGGAGCTGTTTTTT
14	TRBV9	TRBD1	TRBJ1-1	-	CASSARGQGTEAFF	TGTGCCAGCAGCGCCCGTGGACAGGGCACTGAAGCTTTCTTT
13	TRBV19	TRBD1	TRBJ2-7	-	CASGQGAAYEQYF	TGTGCCAGTGGCCAGGGGGCTGCGTACGAGCAGTACTTC
17	TRBV21-1	-	TRBJ2-2	-	CASSKKGRRQNTGELFF	TGTGCCAGCAGCAAAAAGGGGCGCCGACAAAACACCGGGGAGCTGTTTTTT
16	TRBV30	TRBD1	TRBJ1-6	-	CAWRETQGARSSPLHF	TGTGCCTGGAGAGAAACCCAGGGGGCGCGGAGTTCACCCCTCCACTTT
13	TRBV7-3	-	TRBJ2-7	-	CASSSQSGYEQYF	TGTGCCAGCAGCTCCCAATCAGGATACGAGCAGTACTTC
16	TRBV27	-	TRBJ1-4	-	CASSFVAGATNEKLFF	TGTGCCAGCAGTTTTGTAGCGGGGGCAACTAATGAAAAACTGTTTTTT
15	TRBV5-1	-	TRBJ1-4	-	CASSATASTNEKLFF	TGCGCCAGCAGCGCGACAGCCTCAACTAATGAAAAACTGTTTTTT
18	TRBV24-1	TRBD2	TRBJ2-1	-	CATSDKRLAGEAYNEQFF	TGTGCCACCAGTGATAAAAGACTAGCGGGGGAAGCCTACAATGAGCAGTTCTTC
15	TRBV19	-	TRBJ2-1	-	CASMVASGQYNEQFF	TGTGCCAGTATGGTAGCTAGCGGACAGTACAATGAGCAGTTCTTC
15	TRBV11-2	-	TRBJ2-3	-	CASSLGGGRGDTQYF	TGTGCCAGCAGCCTCGGTGGGGGCCGAGGAGATACGCAGTATTTT
14	TRBV27	TRBD1	TRBJ1-1	-	CASNSDRAAERAFF	TGTGCCAGCAATTCGGACAGGGCCGCGGAGCGAGCTTTCTTT
12	TRBV28	TRBD1	TRBJ2-7	-	CASGQGGYQQYF	TGTGCCAGCGGACAGGGGGGATATCAGCAGTACTTC
15	TRBV9	TRBD1	TRBJ1-4	-	CASSVFPGQGEKLFF	TGTGCCAGCAGCGTCTTCCCGGGACAGGGTGAAAAACTGTTTTTT
18	TRBV27	TRBD2	TRBJ2-7	-	CASSLFLSGLAGPYEQYF	TGTGCCAGCAGTTTATTTTTGTCGGGACTAGCGGGACCCTACGAGCAGTACTTC
12	TRBV27	-	TRBJ1-5	-	CASSFNNQPQHF	TGTGCCAGCAGTTTTAACAATCAGCCCCAGCATTTT
14	TRBV28	-	TRBJ1-4	-	CASGLGAFNEKLFF	TGTGCCAGCGGCCTAGGGGCCTTTAATGAAAAACTGTTTTTT
16	TRBV24-1	TRBD1	TRBJ2-2	-	CATSAGTGGSTGELFF	TGTGCCACCAGTGCCGGAACAGGGGGCAGCACCGGGGAGCTGTTTTTT
15	TRBV9	-	TRBJ2-7	-	CASSGGDSGPYEQYF	TGTGCCAGCAGCGGAGGAGACAGTGGCCCCTACGAGCAGTACTTC
12	TRBV7-6	-	TRBJ2-7	-	CASSSRTYEQYF	TGTGCCAGCAGCTCCCGTACCTACGAGCAGTACTTC
14	TRBV2	TRBD1	TRBJ2-1	-	CASTGTGSWNEQFF	TGTGCCAGCACCGGGACAGGGAGCTGGAATGAGCAGTTCTTC
15	TRBV19	-	TRBJ2-1	once	CASGRGLDTYNEQFF	TGTGCCAGTGGACGCGGGCTCGATACTTACAATGAGCAGTTCTTC
11	TRBV2	-	TRBJ1-2	-	CARQGLVGYTF	TGTGCCAGACAGGGCCTTGTTGGCTACACCTTC
14	TRBV3-1/TRBV3-2	-	TRBJ1-2	-	CASSSAGGNYGYTF	TGTGCCAGCAGCTCTGCCGGGGGTAACTATGGCTACACCTTC
14	TRBV10-1	-	TRBJ2-7	-	CASSGSLETYEQYF	TGCGCCAGCAGTGGGTCTCTAGAAACCTACGAGCAGTACTTC
15	TRBV19	-	TRBJ1-1	few	CSKTSGEAVNTEAFF	TGTTCTAAGACCTCGGGGGAGGCGGTGAACACTGAAGCTTTCTTT
12	TRBV11-3	-	TRBJ2-1	-	CASSRTSNEQFF	TGTGCCAGCAGCAGGACAAGTAATGAGCAGTTCTTC
16	TRBV6-2/TRBV6-3	-	TRBJ2-2	-	CASSYSVRTNTGELFF	TGTGCCAGCAGTTACTCAGTCAGGACGAACACCGGGGAGCTGTTTTTT
18	TRBV10-1	TRBD1	TRBJ2-3	-	CARDFWVGQFIRSDTQYF	TGCGCTAGAGACTTCTGGGTGGGACAGTTTATTAGGTCAGATACGCAGTATTTT
14	TRBV7-2	-	TRBJ1-1	-	CASSLAAMNTEAFF	TGTGCCAGCAGCTTAGCGGCAATGAACACTGAAGCTTTCTTT
14	TRBV9	-	TRBJ1-5	-	CASSPRRVGQPQHF	TGTGCCAGCAGCCCTCGCAGGGTAGGGCAGCCCCAGCATTTT
14	TRBV11-2	TRBD2	TRBJ2-1	-	CASSLGGGRNEQFF	TGTGCCAGCAGCTTAGGTGGCGGGAGAAATGAGCAGTTCTTC
12	TRBV4-2	-	TRBJ2-5	-	CASSQGGETQYF	TGTGCCAGCAGCCAAGGAGGGGAGACCCAGTACTTC
14	TRBV19	-	TRBJ2-7	-	CASSIVQNSYEQYF	TGTGCCAGTAGCATAGTACAGAACTCCTACGAGCAGTACTTC
11	TRBV5-6	-	TRBJ2-7	-	CASSSGYEQYF	TGTGCCAGCAGCTCAGGGTACGAGCAGTACTTC
15	TRBV19	-	TRBJ1-3	-	CASSIGAGAGNTIYF	TGTGCCAGTAGTATAGGTGCAGGGGCTGGAAACACCATATATTTT
19	TRBV4-2	TRBD2	TRBJ2-3	-	CASSQPTTLAGGLSDTQYF	TGTGCCAGCAGCCAACCCACTACCCTAGCGGGAGGGTTGTCAGATACGCAGTATTTT